These 30 T cell receptor beta chains originate from one sample sequenced in a study of PD-1 blockade in mismatch repair-deficient tumors. Sequencing used immunoSEQ multiplex PCR; TCRdb keeps in-frame clones, though not all of them. The sample consists of 70,000 to 95,000 clones, 65% to 85% of them appearing once. The sequencing here drew on peripheral blood, taken 44 weeks after starting pembrolizumab. These receptors came from an adult with mismatch repair-deficient cancer.

This sequence joins TRBV2 and TRBJ1-1; D not resolved. The germline CDR1 and CDR2 sequences are SNHLY and FYNNEI. V was trimmed by 5 bases and J by 1 base, leaving 11 bases between them. The CDR3 spans 14 residues. CDR3 in DNA: TGTGCCAGCAGTTTGAGAGGGCGGAACACTGAAGCTTTCTTT. Translation: CASSLRGRNTEAFF.

The chain combines TRBV19 with TRBJ1-5, with TRBD1 matching 7 bases. Germline V gene data show CDR1 as LNHDA and CDR2 as SQIVND (reference sequence). The CDR3 has 13 amino acids. With V trimmed by 9 bases and J by 2 bases, 4 bases remained unmatched. The CDR3 DNA reads TGTGCCAGCTCCGGGACAGGCAATCAGCCCCAGCATTTT. Protein product: CASSGTGNQPQHF.

V usage is TRBV4-3 and J usage is TRBJ1-2, with D maybe TRBD1 (6 bases). The germline V gene has CDR1 LGHNA and CDR2 YSLEER. The CDR3 sequence is 15 residues long. V was pared by 0 bases and J by 4 bases, with 12 bases between. The chain's CDR3 is CASSQEVQGVYGYTF. CDR3 bases: TGCGCCAGCAGCCAAGAAGTACAGGGTGTCTATGGCTACACCTTC.

This clone was observed once. The chain has TRBV9 and TRBJ2-2; D is uncertain. The germline V gene encodes CDR1 SGDLS and CDR2 YYNGEE. Deletions cut 0 bases from V and 6 bases from J, with 9 bases between. This CDR3 spans 14 amino acids. For the CDR3, the DNA is TGTGCCAGCAGCGTAGAACCTGTCGCCGGGGAGCTGTTTTTT. This sequence encodes CASSVEPVAGELFF.

This chain joins TRBV19 and TRBJ1-1; D might be TRBD1 (5 bases). Trimming shortened V by 0 bases and J by 6 bases, and 8 bases separated the two germline ends. The germline gives CDR1 LNHDA, CDR2 SQIVND (reference sequence). CDR3 size: 13 residues. CDR3 region: CASSIDRAAEAFF. CDR3 in DNA: TGTGCCAGTAGTATAGACAGGGCCGCTGAAGCTTTCTTT.

The chain employs TRBV5-1 and TRBJ2-7; TRBD1 might be the D (6 bases). Trimming pared 0 bases from V and 3 bases from J, leaving 13 bases between. There are 15 residues in the CDR3. Germline-derived CDR1 and CDR2 are SGHRS and YFSETQ. CDR3 loop: CASSLVPGAVYEQYF. The CDR3 DNA is TGCGCCAGCAGCTTGGTACCAGGGGCGGTCTACGAGCAGTACTTC. The complete variable domain, with remaining parts taken from reference TRBV5-1 and TRBJ2-7, reads KAGVTQTPRYLIKTRGQQVTLSCSPISGHRSVSWYQQTPGQGLQFLFEYFSETQRNKGNFPGRFSGRQFSNSRSEMNVSTLELGDSALYLCASSLVPGAVYEQYFGPGTRLTVT.

This clone was counted only a few times. The chain links TRBV5-6 to TRBJ1-2; possibly TRBD1 for D (6 bases). Deletions cut 4 bases from V and 5 bases from J, with 12 bases between. The CDR3 runs 13 residues. Germline assignment: CDR1 SGHDT and CDR2 YYEEEE. CDR3 sequence: CASSPSGQYGYTF. The CDR3 bases are TGTGCCAGCAGCCCCTCAGGACAGTATGGCTACACCTTC.

In nucleotides, the CDR3 is TGTGCCTGGAGTGGGTACACAGATACGCAGTATTTT. Translated: CAWSGYTDTQYF. V and J are TRBV30 and TRBJ2-3; no reliable D call. Per the germline V gene, CDR1 is GTSNPN and CDR2 is SVGIG (reference sequence). V was cut by 1 base and J by 2 bases, with 4 bases left in between. The length of the CDR3 is 12 residues. The complete variable domain, with remaining parts taken from reference TRBV30 and TRBJ2-3, reads SQTIHQWPATLVQPVGSPLSLECTVEGTSNPNLYWYRQAAGRGLQLLFYSVGIGQISSEVPQNLSASRPQDRQFILSSKKLLLSDSGFYLCAWSGYTDTQYFGPGTRLTVL.

This clone came up once. The chain is built from TRBV5-1 and TRBJ2-7, with a tentative D call TRBD1 (6 bases). The CDR3 runs to 12 residues. Germline lookup yields CDR1 SGHRS and CDR2 YFSETQ. V dropped 0 bases and J dropped 6 bases, with 7 bases sitting between them. This CDR3 reads CASSLGGGEQYF. The DNA of the CDR3 is TGCGCCAGCAGCTTGGGAGGGGGCGAGCAGTACTTC.

The chain uses TRBV9 and TRBJ1-1, with 7 positions matching TRBD1. V trimming: 0 bases; J trimming: 4 bases; junction bases outside the gene matches: 0. Germline V gene lookup returns CDR1 SGDLS and CDR2 YYNGEE. This CDR3 is built from 13 residues. The CDR3 sequence: CASSVGDSTEAFF. DNA for the CDR3: TGTGCCAGCAGCGTAGGGGACAGCACTGAAGCTTTCTTT. The full variable domain, completed using reference TRBV9 and TRBJ1-1, is DSGVTQTPKHLITATGQRVTLRCSPRSGDLSVYWYQQSLDQGLQFLIQYYNGEERAKGNILERFSAQQFPDLHSELNLSSLELGDSALYFCASSVGDSTEAFFGQGTRLTVV.

The V gene is TRBV18, the J gene TRBJ1-2; the match to TRBD1 covers 7 bases. This CDR3 has 14 residues. The junction had 5 bases not matched to a gene; V was cut back by 5 bases and J by 2 bases. The germline CDR1 and CDR2 sequences are KGHSH and LQKENI. Here the CDR3 DNA reads TGTGCCAGCTCAAATCCGGGACAGAACTATGGCTACACCTTC. The encoded protein is CASSNPGQNYGYTF.

The chain joins TRBV5-1 to TRBJ2-2, with 10 bases aligning to TRBD2. J gave up 6 bases and V 4 bases, and 6 bases lay outside the gene matches. The CDR3 length is 15 residues. CDR1 is SGHRS and CDR2 is YFSETQ in the germline V gene. The CDR3 nucleotides read TGCGCCAGCAGCGTACTAGCGGGATTGGCCGGGGAGCTGTTTTTT. Amino acid sequence: CASSVLAGLAGELFF.

In this sample, this clone turned up once. CDR3 in amino acids: CASSFPGKETQYF. The CDR3 DNA sequence: TGTGCCAGCAGCTTCCCCGGGAAAGAGACCCAGTACTTC. The chain joins TRBV5-8 to TRBJ2-5; D might be TRBD2 (5 bases). Trimming pared 2 bases from V and 3 bases from J, leaving 8 bases between. CDR1 and CDR2 (germline): SGHTS, YDEGEE. The CDR3 spans 13 residues. Full variable domain (missing parts from reference TRBV5-8 and TRBJ2-5): EAGVTQSPTHLIKTRGQQATLRCSPISGHTSVYWYQQALGLGLQFLLWYDEGEERNRGNFPPRFSGRQFPNYSSELNVNALELEDSALYLCASSFPGKETQYFGPGTRLLVL.

The gene calls are TRBV5-5 and TRBJ2-1, with 8 nucleotides matching TRBD2. Germline V gives CDR1 SGHKS, CDR2 YYEKEE (reference sequence). This CDR3 spans 15 amino acids. J gave up 2 bases and V 7 bases, and 8 bases lay outside the gene matches. The CDR3 protein is CASVRAGEAYNEQFF. CDR3 DNA: TGTGCCAGCGTTCGAGCGGGAGAGGCCTACAATGAGCAGTTCTTC.

The J gene is TRBJ2-7, the V gene TRBV6-1, with D perhaps matching TRBD1 (8 bases). Per germline, CDR1 MNHNS and CDR2 SASEGT. The CDR3 runs 14 residues. V lost 6 bases to trimming and J lost 4 bases, with 16 bases between them. The CDR3 coding sequence is TGTGCCAGCAGACTACAGGGGGGGGAGTACGAGCAGTACTTC. Encoded protein: CASRLQGGEYEQYF.

The CDR3 loop is CASSAISGSGNTIYF. The CDR3 bases are TGTGCCAGCAGTGCGATTTCGGGTTCTGGAAACACCATATATTTT. The rearrangement links TRBV2 to TRBJ1-3; D unclear. Germline CDR1 SNHLY, CDR2 FYNNEI. V lost 4 bases, J lost 1 base, and 11 bases lay in between. The CDR3 is 15 amino acids.

The rearrangement joins TRBV9 to TRBJ2-1, with a tentative D call TRBD2 (6 bases). The germline gives CDR1 SGDLS, CDR2 YYNGEE. With 3 bases removed from V and 8 bases from J, the gap between germline ends came to 9 bases. This CDR3 is 12 amino acids long. CDR3 nucleotide sequence: TGTGCCAGCAGCGGCGCGGGGTATGAGCAGTTCTTC. Its protein product is CASSGAGYEQFF.

V gene TRBV6-5 combines with J gene TRBJ2-1, with TRBD1 as a possible D gene (6 bases). Germline loops: CDR1 MNHEY, CDR2 SVGAGI. V shed 3 bases and J shed 0 bases, with 12 bases lying between them. The CDR3 extends over 16 amino acids. The CDR3 region has the DNA TGTGCCAGCAGTTATGGGGGCTCGAGCTCCTACAATGAGCAGTTCTTC. Translated: CASSYGGSSSYNEQFF.

The chain employs TRBV13 and TRBJ2-2, with TRBD2 identical over 7 bases. Trimming at V came to 5 bases and at J to 6 bases, leaving 6 bases not matched to a gene. The germline CDR1 and CDR2 sequences are PRHDT and FYEKMQ (reference sequence). The CDR3 consists of 14 residues. The DNA for the CDR3 is TGTGCCAGCAGCAAACAAGGGAGGGCCGGGGAGCTGTTTTTT. Translating it yields CASSKQGRAGELFF.

This clone appeared a single time. The chain has TRBV7-3 and TRBJ2-3; D gene uncertain. This CDR3 spans 13 amino acids. Trimming took off 2 bases at V and 2 bases at J, with 5 bases between the two ends. Germline V gene lookup returns CDR1 SGHTA and CDR2 FQGTGA. Written as DNA, the CDR3 is TGTGCCAGCAGCTTACAGGTCACAGATACGCAGTATTTT. This translates into CASSLQVTDTQYF.

This clone was recorded only once. The chain joins TRBV5-1 to TRBJ1-5; D is perhaps TRBD1 (5 bases). Trimming stripped 2 bases from V and 7 bases from J, with 13 bases between. This CDR3 contains 14 residues. Germline values: CDR1 SGHRS, CDR2 YFSETQ. This chain's CDR3 is CASSFGGDGQPQHF. CDR3 sequence (DNA): TGCGCCAGCAGCTTTGGAGGGGACGGACAGCCCCAGCATTTT.

This chain uses TRBV15 with TRBJ2-1; D is unresolved. This CDR3 contains 11 residues. Germline V CDR1 and CDR2: LNHNV, YYDKDF (reference sequence). V dropped 0 bases and J dropped 8 bases, with 2 bases sitting between them. For the CDR3, the DNA is TGTGCCACCAGCAGAGAGGATGAGCAGTTCTTC. Protein sequence: CATSREDEQFF.

The chain uses TRBV14 and TRBJ2-7; 8 nucleotides line up with TRBD2. V was clipped by 0 bases and J by 2 bases; unmatched bases: 6. This CDR3 region has 16 residues. Germline V lookup: CDR1 SGHDN, CDR2 FVKESK. CDR3 in DNA: TGTGCCAGCAGCCAAGATTTTCGGGGACTAGCCTACGAGCAGTACTTC. It encodes CASSQDFRGLAYEQYF. Full variable domain (remainder filled in from reference TRBV14 and TRBJ2-7): EAGVTQFPSHSVIEKGQTVTLRCDPISGHDNLYWYRRVMGKEIKFLLHFVKESKQDESGMPNNRFLAERTGGTYSTLKVQPAELEDSGVYFCASSQDFRGLAYEQYFGPGTRLTVT.

The CDR3 nucleotides read TGTGCCACCTCTCGGGGGGGCTATGGCAATCAGCCCCAGCATTTT. Translation gives CATSRGGYGNQPQHF. V is TRBV15 and J is TRBJ1-5; possible D gene TRBD1, 6 bases. Germline V gene data show CDR1 as LNHNV and CDR2 as YYDKDF (reference sequence). V gave up 8 bases and J gave up 2 bases, with 16 bases separating them. This CDR3 has 15 amino acids.

The rearrangement uses TRBV9 and TRBJ2-1, with 7 bases aligning to TRBD2. Germline CDR1 is SGDLS and CDR2 is YYNGEE. The CDR3 is 16 amino acids. J gave up 4 bases and V 3 bases, and 10 bases lay outside the gene matches. Written as DNA, the CDR3 is TGTGCCAGCAGCGCGGGGACTACCCACGGGTACAATGAGCAGTTCTTC. The encoded protein is CASSAGTTHGYNEQFF.

This clone has only a few counts. V and J are TRBV28 and TRBJ1-5; D remains ambiguous. The CDR3 sequence is 13 residues long. Germline assignment: CDR1 MDHEN and CDR2 SYDVKM. V lost 3 bases, J lost 5 bases, and 8 bases lay in between. CDR3 loop: CASSFGGYQPQHF. The CDR3 bases are TGTGCCAGCAGTTTCGGCGGATATCAGCCCCAGCATTTT.

This clone has more than one count but fewer than ten. This rearrangement joins TRBV12-5 to TRBJ1-5, with D unclear. Germline V gene lookup returns CDR1 LGHNT and CDR2 FRNRAP. This CDR3 comprises 13 residues. Trimming removed 0 bases from V and 7 bases from J, with 7 bases in between. Here the CDR3 DNA reads TGTGCTAGTGGTTTGGTACCTGGGCAGCCCCAGCATTTT. Encoded protein: CASGLVPGQPQHF.

The chain recombines TRBV7-3 with TRBJ1-1; D is possibly TRBD1 (5 bases). The ends were cut back, 6 bases at V and 5 bases at J, with 16 bases in the middle. From germline, CDR1 is SGHTA and CDR2 FQGTGA. This CDR3 region has 14 residues. The CDR3 coding sequence is TGTGCCAGCAGTTTGAATACCGGGGGGACTGAAGCTTTCTTT. It yields the protein CASSLNTGGTEAFF.

V is TRBV2 and J is TRBJ2-7; 8 bases agree with TRBD2. Losses at the gene ends were 3 bases for V and 6 bases for J; bases not matched to a gene: 4. The CDR3 has 13 residues. The germline V gene encodes CDR1 SNHLY and CDR2 FYNNEI. As DNA, the CDR3 is TGTGCCAGCAGTGATAGCGGGAAGCTCGAGCAGTACTTC. Protein: CASSDSGKLEQYF.

This chain joins TRBV5-1 and TRBJ2-3, with 11 bases aligning to TRBD2. The CDR3 is 15 residues long. The germline CDR1 and CDR2 sequences are SGHRS and YFSETQ. The V segment lost 4 bases and the J segment 3 bases; nucleotides outside the gene matches: 4. CDR3 amino acids: CASSVSGRETDTQYF. The CDR3 nucleotides read TGCGCCAGCAGCGTTAGCGGGAGGGAAACAGATACGCAGTATTTT.